This T cell receptor beta chain was captured by sequencing in a study of T cell responses to AZD1222 COVID-19 vaccine. Study-level findings and limits: After the peak T cell response, and only then, were repertoires sampled. Donors were largely white British and mainly female; clonal diversity was possibly underestimated.

Method: immunoSEQ multiplex PCR; TCRdb's copy keeps in-frame clones and lacks some. There are about 76,000 clones in the sample; over 85% occur only once, and 4.2% lies in the top ten. About this clone: The target antigen is unknown.

The ends lost 4 bases at V and 2 bases at J; junction bases unmatched: 5. From germline, CDR1 is SGHTS and CDR2 YDEGEE. CDR3 length: 14 residues. This sequence was found in an adult in good health. The chain is built from TRBV5-8 and TRBJ1-1, with 7 positions matching TRBD1. The sequencing here drew on peripheral blood, taken on day 0 of AZD1222 vaccination. The DNA for the CDR3 is TGTGCCAGCAGCCTGACAGGGATAAACACTGAAGCTTTCTTT. Translating gives CASSLTGINTEAFF.